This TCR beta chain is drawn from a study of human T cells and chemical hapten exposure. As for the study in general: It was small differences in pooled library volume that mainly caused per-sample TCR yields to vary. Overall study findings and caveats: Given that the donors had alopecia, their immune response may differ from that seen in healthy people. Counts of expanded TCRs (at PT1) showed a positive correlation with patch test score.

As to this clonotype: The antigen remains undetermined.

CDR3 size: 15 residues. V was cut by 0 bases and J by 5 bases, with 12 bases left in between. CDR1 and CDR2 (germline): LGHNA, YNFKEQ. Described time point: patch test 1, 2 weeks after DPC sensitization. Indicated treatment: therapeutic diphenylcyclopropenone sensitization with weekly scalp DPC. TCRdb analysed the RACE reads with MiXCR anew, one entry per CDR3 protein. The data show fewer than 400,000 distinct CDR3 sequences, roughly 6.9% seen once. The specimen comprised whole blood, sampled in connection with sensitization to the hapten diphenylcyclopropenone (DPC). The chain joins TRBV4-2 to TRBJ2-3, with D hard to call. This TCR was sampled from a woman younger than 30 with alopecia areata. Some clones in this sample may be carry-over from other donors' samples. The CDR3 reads CASSQDWVTRDTQYF. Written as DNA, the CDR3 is TGTGCCAGCAGCCAAGATTGGGTTACCAGAGATACGCAGTATTTT.